This TCR beta chain was profiled in a study of blood T cell repertoires in COVID-19. The wider study: T cells, B-cell-depleted T cells, or PBMCs supplied cDNA or gDNA.

Original analysis: Nucleated cell number was recorded as an estimate derived from reference gene primer amplification. The repertoire was sequenced with immunoSEQ multiplex PCR; TCRdb's copy has only in-frame clones and lacks some. V and J calls and clone size come straight from that table; D and trimming were deduced from the DNA. The data contain about 160,000 clones, 70% to 80% of them singletons. The CDR3 is 14 amino acids. V lost 4 bases, J lost 8 bases, and 17 bases lay in between. Per germline, CDR1 GTSNPN and CDR2 SVGIG (reference sequence). Sequencing used peripheral blood. The source is a woman aged 55-75 years with COVID-19, enrolled during active disease. The chain recombines TRBV30 with TRBJ1-4, with D perhaps TRBD1 (5 bases). The CDR3 spells CAWNGGTDGEKLFF. In DNA form, the CDR3 reads TGTGCCTGGAACGGGGGGACGGACGGCGAAAAACTGTTTTTT.